These T cell receptor beta chains were read from a single sample in a study of OX40 agonist ivuxolimab in advanced cancers. Some clones are missing from TCRdb's copy, which holds only in-frame ones; the method was immunoSEQ multiplex PCR. The repertoire holds 40,000 to 60,000 clones, with roughly 88% as singletons. Sequenced material: CD4+ or CD8+ T cells sorted from blood, taken in a trial of the OX40 agonist ivuxolimab. The receptors come from an adult with an advanced solid tumor such as melanoma, head and neck, liver or kidney cancer. CDR3s leave out the opening cysteine and the closing phenylalanine or tryptophan. The size entry is marked missing in some rows and otherwise reads once, few, many or a size class.

NA	TRBV4-3	ASSQGFGQGDSPLH
NA	TRBV5-6	ASSLTGGPGELF
NA	TRBV28	ASSQTVFNQPQH
NA	TRBV7-9	ASSHRGGSYEQY
NA	TRBV7-9	ASSSIDYTEAF
NA	TRBV6-1	ASSEGVHSSSNQPQH
NA	TRBV7-9	ASSRASGRTDTQY
NA	TRBV6-5	ASSSDSGVSYEQY
few	TRBV6-1	ASSLTGGVGDTQY
NA	TRBV4-3	ASSLQANQPQH
few	TRBV2	ASRDPNTEAF
NA	TRBV11-2	ASSDRDRDSPPTHEQY
NA	TRBV9	ASSHGGGGELF
NA	TRBV20-1	SAMGGGLAF
NA	TRBV28	ASSLYGRGKGNTIY
NA	TRBV28	ASSDSNQPQH
NA	TRBV10-2	ASSDHRAASETQY
NA	TRBV28	ASSSAGTPTYEQY
NA	TRBV7-9	ASRPSGRAGELF
NA	TRBV2	ASHPGTGSTDTQY
once	TRBV7-2	ASTFTGSNSGNTIY
once	TRBV6-6	ASSYLDEKLF
NA	TRBV9	ASSPQQGVSGAF
NA	TRBV5-8	ASSLEGAAVNEKLF
NA	TRBV29-1	SVGFQY
few	TRBV4-2	ASSPGRRASNQPQH
few	TRBV7-2	ASSLAGDSPLH
NA	TRBV19	ASSMRPLQGGSYGYT
NA	TRBV5-1	ASSGGGTVGETQY
NA	TRBV5-6	ASSLSGQVNEKLF
NA	TRBV5-8	ASSPRVIGNQPQH
NA	TRBV7-2	ASSQVGGEQF